These T cell receptor beta chains were read from a single sample in a study of shared clonotypes between healthy human individuals. Sequencing was performed with immunoSEQ multiplex PCR; in TCRdb, only in-frame clones are kept and a portion is missing. The sample has 2,500,000 or so clones; 90% to 95% are singletons. Material: naive CD4+ T cells sorted from blood. The source is a man younger than 35 in good health. Each CDR3 is given with its conserved first and last residue.

V gene: TRBV28
J gene: TRBJ2-3
CDR3 protein: CASSLQLFADTQYF

V gene: TRBV5-1
J gene: TRBJ2-7
CDR3 protein: CASSLRTGDYEQYF

V gene: TRBV7-9
J gene: TRBJ2-7
CDR3 protein: CASSLSSYEQYF

V gene: TRBV5-5
J gene: TRBJ2-7
CDR3 protein: CASSPFTGTGTYEQYF

V gene: TRBV6-4
J gene: TRBJ1-5
CDR3 protein: CASSDPRGSQPQHF

V gene: TRBV9
J gene: TRBJ1-2
CDR3 protein: CASSVAPTVDHGYTF

V gene: TRBV18
J gene: TRBJ2-7
CDR3 protein: CASSPLESNEQYF

V gene: TRBV6-5
J gene: TRBJ1-2
CDR3 protein: CASRIRAERGGYTF

V gene: TRBV19
J gene: TRBJ1-5
CDR3 protein: CASRPLGQGYQPQHF

V gene: TRBV7-9
J gene: TRBJ2-6
CDR3 protein: CASSLGQYSRSGANVLTF

V gene: TRBV27
J gene: TRBJ2-3
CDR3 protein: CASSFRGGGHLVTDTQYF

V gene: TRBV6-6
J gene: TRBJ2-4
CDR3 protein: CASTLSGQLKNIQYF

V gene: TRBV18
J gene: TRBJ1-5
CDR3 protein: CASSPQRYSNQPQHF

V gene: TRBV18
J gene: TRBJ1-3
CDR3 protein: CASSQTGSGTGTTGNTIYF

V gene: TRBV2
J gene: TRBJ1-4
CDR3 protein: CASSVPSGTHEKLFF

V gene: TRBV15
J gene: TRBJ2-3
CDR3 protein: CATSRGFVVGTDTQYF

V gene: TRBV6-1
J gene: TRBJ1-6
CDR3 protein: CASSVRTGFYNSPLHF

V gene: TRBV29-1
J gene: TRBJ2-1
CDR3 protein: CSVGTSGGNEQFF

V gene: TRBV15
J gene: TRBJ1-2
CDR3 protein: CATSRDRAGQRYGYTF

V gene: TRBV29-1
J gene: TRBJ2-5
CDR3 protein: CSVEPQRGETQYF

V gene: TRBV4-2
J gene: TRBJ2-1
CDR3 protein: CASSSKSLGGSNNEQFF

V gene: TRBV7-2
J gene: TRBJ2-1
CDR3 protein: CASSLVLAEQFF

V gene: TRBV5-1
J gene: TRBJ2-5
CDR3 protein: CASRRTGGQEETQYF

V gene: TRBV5-1
J gene: TRBJ2-3
CDR3 protein: CASSLVGAGAGVSTDTQYF

V gene: TRBV6-4
J gene: TRBJ1-4
CDR3 protein: CASSDDFTGKLFF

V gene: TRBV18
J gene: TRBJ1-6
CDR3 protein: CASSPVEGGQGSPLHF

V gene: TRBV19
J gene: TRBJ2-1
CDR3 protein: CASSIQGLAGDNEQFF

V gene: TRBV5-8
J gene: TRBJ2-1
CDR3 protein: CASSSRGLLNEQFF

V gene: TRBV5-4
J gene: TRBJ1-1
CDR3 protein: CASSLGQENTEAFF

V gene: TRBV7-9
J gene: TRBJ1-1
CDR3 protein: CASSPRGIEAFF

V gene: TRBV9
J gene: TRBJ1-4
CDR3 protein: CASSVNGNSPLKLFF

V gene: TRBV30
J gene: TRBJ2-7
CDR3 protein: CAWSVLGFYEQYF